A single sample is the source of the 26 T cell receptor beta chains below, sequenced in a study of CD8 T cells in Susac syndrome. Reverse transcription of roughly 0.5 to 1 ug RNA was carried out with random hexamers. One entry per CDR3 protein, called by TCRdb with MiXCR from the immunoSEQ multiplex PCR reads. The sample records 65,000 to 95,000 distinct CDR3 sequences, approximately 93% being singletons. The sequenced sample was CD8+ T cells from PBMCs. Receptors were obtained from a human donor with Susac syndrome.

This chain connects TRBV9 to TRBJ2-1; 9 nucleotides match TRBD2. Germline V CDR1 and CDR2: SGDLS, YYNGEE. Unmatched junction bases numbered 9, after V lost 3 bases and J lost 5 bases. The CDR3 sequence is 16 residues long. The CDR3 DNA sequence: TGTGCCAGCAGCGCCCACGCGTCTAGCGGGAACAATGAGCAGTTCTTC. It yields the protein CASSAHASSGNNEQFF.

This chain uses TRBV3-1 with TRBJ2-3; D not certain. The V and J ends lost 1 base and 6 bases respectively, with 8 bases between them. This CDR3 has 13 residues. Germline V gene lookup returns CDR1 LGHDT and CDR2 YNNKEL (reference sequence). CDR3 coding DNA: TGTGCCAGCAGCCAAGTCGATTCGGATACGCAGTATTTT. It yields the protein CASSQVDSDTQYF.

The chain employs TRBV19 and TRBJ2-7; unclear D gene. Trimming removed 5 bases at V and 6 bases at J, with 20 bases between. Germline V lookup: CDR1 LNHDA, CDR2 SQIVND (reference sequence). This CDR3 has 15 amino acids. The CDR3 DNA sequence: TGTGCCAGTAGTCCTCTCGACGGGTTACTCCGCGAGCAGTACTTC. Encoded protein: CASSPLDGLLREQYF.

The rearrangement links TRBV6-5 to TRBJ2-1; D is ambiguous. The CDR3 is made up of 16 amino acids. V lost 0 bases and J lost 0, with 9 bases in between. The germline CDR1 and CDR2 sequences are MNHEY and SVGAGI. The CDR3 sequence: CASSYSGRTSYNEQFF. The DNA for the CDR3 is TGTGCCAGCAGTTACTCTGGGCGAACCTCCTACAATGAGCAGTTCTTC.

The J gene is TRBJ2-1, the V gene TRBV29-1; a weak D match, TRBD1 (5 bases). V lost 6 bases and J 5 bases, leaving 11 bases between the germline ends. CDR1 and CDR2 from the germline V gene are SQVTM and ANQGSEA. The CDR3 runs to 12 residues. CDR3 loop: CSVLPGHNEQFF. The DNA of the CDR3 is TGCAGCGTACTCCCAGGGCACAATGAGCAGTTCTTC.

The CDR3, as DNA: TGTGCCATCAGTGCCCCCTCGGAGTTTAGCGGGAGAAGAGGCTCCTACGAGCAGTACTTC. As protein: CAISAPSEFSGRRGSYEQYF. This chain connects TRBV10-3 to TRBJ2-7; 9 positions match TRBD2. This CDR3 is built from 20 residues. Germline V gives CDR1 ENHRY, CDR2 SYGVKD. V was clipped by 4 bases and J by 0 bases; unmatched bases: 19.

A few counts support this clonotype. The CDR3 bases are TGTGCCAGCAGCCCTGGGAATGAAAAACTGTTTTTT. Its protein product is CASSPGNEKLFF. The chain recombines TRBV7-2 with TRBJ1-4; D gene ambiguous. Germline V CDR1 and CDR2: SGHTA, FQGNSA. CDR3 length: 12 residues. Trimming took 5 bases from V and 5 from J, leaving 6 bases between them.

This clonotype came up once. The chain has TRBV27 and TRBJ2-1, with D possibly TRBD2 on 6 matching bases. V lost 2 bases to trimming and J lost 4 bases, with 12 bases between them. From germline, CDR1 is MNHEY and CDR2 SMNVEV (reference sequence). CDR3 length: 15 amino acids. This CDR3 is CASSLMGDWYNEQFF. CDR3 nucleotide sequence: TGTGCCAGCAGTTTAATGGGGGACTGGTACAATGAGCAGTTCTTC.

This clonotype has a single count. The rearrangement uses TRBV4-3 and TRBJ2-5; the D gene is possibly TRBD1 (5 bases). V was shortened by 1 base and J by 7 bases, with 13 bases between the two germline ends. The CDR3 totals 14 residues. Germline V CDR1 and CDR2: LGHNA, YSLEER. The CDR3 here is CASSQGRVIGTQYF. The CDR3 nucleotides are TGCGCCAGCAGCCAAGGCAGGGTCATCGGGACCCAGTACTTC.

The chain couples TRBV6-5 to TRBJ1-5; possible D gene TRBD1, 5 bases. The V and J ends lost 8 bases and 2 bases respectively, with 16 bases between them. The CDR3 has 15 residues. Looked up from germline, CDR1 is MNHEY and CDR2 is SVGAGI. Written as DNA, the CDR3 is TGTGCCAGCCGCCCCCGGGGGGGAGGCAATCAGCCCCAGCATTTT. Translating it yields CASRPRGGGNQPQHF.

The rearrangement uses TRBV7-9 and TRBJ2-1, with 8 bases lining up with TRBD1. CDR1 SEHNR and CDR2 FQNEAQ come from the germline V gene (reference sequence). This CDR3 contains 17 residues. Trimming removed 5 bases from V and 0 bases from J; junction bases left unmatched: 9. The DNA for the CDR3 is TGTGCCAGCAGCCCAGGGACAGGCTCAAGCTCCTACAATGAGCAGTTCTTC. Amino acid sequence: CASSPGTGSSSYNEQFF.

The chain combines TRBV12-3 or TRBV12-4 with TRBJ2-3; D unresolved. Deletions cut 7 bases from V and 0 bases from J, with 17 bases between. The CDR3 runs to 16 residues. Here the CDR3 reads CASKRRHGQSTDTQYF. The CDR3 bases are TGTGCCAGCAAGAGGCGGCATGGTCAGAGCACAGATACGCAGTATTTT.

The rearrangement links TRBV18 to TRBJ1-3; D is undetermined. The CDR3 runs 13 residues. The germline CDR1 and CDR2 sequences are KGHSH and LQKENI. The V end lost 4 bases, the J end lost 0 bases, and 4 bases lay between the germline ends. In DNA, the CDR3 is TGTGCCAGCTCACACAACTCTGGAAACACCATATATTTT. Its protein product is CASSHNSGNTIYF.

This chain joins TRBV7-8 and TRBJ2-5; the D gene could be TRBD1 or TRBD2 (5 bases each). The CDR3 contains 15 residues. V lost 4 bases, J lost 2 bases, and 14 bases lay in between. Germline V lookup: CDR1 SGHVS, CDR2 FQNEAQ. CDR3 sequence (DNA): TGTGCCAGCAGCTCCCAGTGGGGGAGTCAAGAGACCCAGTACTTC. Translation: CASSSQWGSQETQYF.

The chain links TRBV12-3 or TRBV12-4 to TRBJ1-1; no firm D call. V lost 5 bases, J lost 0 bases, and 13 bases lay in between. The CDR3 has 15 residues. The CDR3 DNA reads TGTGCCAGCAGTGGGGAAGAGGGTTTGAACACTGAAGCTTTCTTT. Protein: CASSGEEGLNTEAFF.

The rearrangement links TRBV12-3 or TRBV12-4 to TRBJ1-1; TRBD1 might be the D (5 bases). Trimming took off 4 bases at V and 6 bases at J, with 12 bases between the two ends. The CDR3 has 13 amino acids. Here the CDR3 reads CASSSPRGAEAFF. In DNA form, the CDR3 reads TGTGCCAGCAGTTCCCCCCGGGGGGCTGAAGCTTTCTTT.

The rearrangement joins TRBV7-2 to TRBJ2-1; 10 bases are a match to TRBD2. In germline, CDR1 is SGHTA, CDR2 FQGNSA. Unmatched junction bases numbered 5, after V lost 8 bases and J lost 4 bases. The CDR3 extends over 14 amino acids. CDR3: CASSLAGIYNEQFF. The CDR3, as DNA: TGTGCCAGCTCACTAGCGGGGATATACAATGAGCAGTTCTTC.

This chain links TRBV12-3 or TRBV12-4 with TRBJ2-5, with unresolved D. V dropped 1 base and J dropped 2 bases, with 8 bases sitting between them. CDR3 length equals 14 residues. This CDR3 reads CASSLGYEQETQYF. The CDR3, as DNA: TGTGCCAGCAGTTTAGGGTACGAACAAGAGACCCAGTACTTC.

This chain joins TRBV28 and TRBJ2-1; a weak D match, TRBD2 (5 bases). The CDR3 sequence is 13 residues long. The germline gives CDR1 MDHEN, CDR2 SYDVKM. The V gene lost 8 bases and the J gene lost 11 bases, with 19 bases spanning the gap. CDR3: CASDEGSYLKQFF. CDR3 sequence (DNA): TGTGCCAGCGACGAGGGAAGCTACTTAAAGCAGTTCTTC.

This chain uses TRBV18 with TRBJ2-3; the D is unclear. The V end lost 0 bases, the J end lost 2 bases, and 9 bases lay between the germline ends. CDR1 KGHSH and CDR2 LQKENI come from the germline V gene. CDR3 size: 15 residues. Written as DNA, the CDR3 is TGTGCCAGCTCACCACCTACGACAAACACAGATACGCAGTATTTT. Translation gives CASSPPTTNTDTQYF.

The gene calls are TRBV27 and TRBJ2-1, with a tentative D call TRBD1 (5 bases). Germline assignment: CDR1 MNHEY and CDR2 SMNVEV (reference sequence). The V end lost 3 bases, the J end lost 5 bases, and 14 bases lay between the germline ends. This CDR3 region has 15 residues. The CDR3 sequence: CASSFSLAGNNEQFF. The CDR3 region has the DNA TGTGCCAGCAGTTTCTCGTTAGCAGGGAACAATGAGCAGTTCTTC.

This chain connects TRBV24-1 to TRBJ2-1, with 7 bases aligning to TRBD2. CDR3 size: 14 residues. The V gene's germline CDR1 is KGHDR and CDR2 SFDVKD. The trim removed 4 bases at V and 8 bases at J, leaving 7 bases unmatched. The CDR3 loop is CATSETGGTDEQFF. CDR3 DNA sequence: TGTGCCACCAGTGAGACCGGGGGGACTGATGAGCAGTTCTTC.

V gene TRBV20-1 combines with J gene TRBJ2-7; 10 bases align to TRBD2. This CDR3 spans 17 amino acids. With 0 bases clipped from V and 0 bases from J, the junction kept 8 bases outside the gene matches. CDR1 and CDR2 (germline): DFQATT, SNEGSKA (reference sequence). CDR3 nucleotides: TGCAGTGCTAGAGAGGCGGCCCGGACTAGCGGCTCCTACGAGCAGTACTTC. This translates into CSAREAARTSGSYEQYF.

The chain has TRBV5-6 and TRBJ2-7, with D perhaps matching TRBD2 (5 bases). V was trimmed by 4 bases and J by 8 bases, leaving 16 bases between them. This CDR3 comprises 13 residues. CDR1 and CDR2 from the germline V gene are SGHDT and YYEEEE. The CDR3 protein is CASSPNEGDKQYF. DNA for the CDR3: TGTGCCAGCAGCCCCAACGAGGGCGACAAGCAGTACTTC.

The V gene is TRBV28, the J gene TRBJ2-2; D is uncertain. There are 13 residues in the CDR3. With 1 base removed from V and 9 bases from J, the gap between germline ends came to 9 bases. Germline loops: CDR1 MDHEN, CDR2 SYDVKM. In DNA, the CDR3 is TGTGCCAGCAGTTTATCCCCCTCGCGGGAGCTGTTTTTT. It codes for CASSLSPSRELFF.

This sequence joins TRBV2 and TRBJ2-5, with TRBD2 matching 7 bases. Germline trimming cut 10 bases from V and 2 bases from J; bases unmatched to any gene: 13. Germline-derived CDR1 and CDR2 are SNHLY and FYNNEI. The CDR3 runs to 15 residues. Here the CDR3 reads CATSLALREQETQYF. The CDR3, as DNA: TGTGCCACCTCACTAGCGCTGAGAGAACAAGAGACCCAGTACTTC.